The 5 T cell receptor beta chains below were found in one sample sequenced in a study of cytomegalovirus exposure and HLA in healthy donors. 13 Jbeta primers and 60 Vbeta primers were used for the PCR. The table came from immunoSEQ multiplex PCR; TCRdb's copy has only in-frame clones and leaves some out. This table has about 170,000 clones, around 78% appearing once. Material for sequencing was PBMCs. These receptors all stem from a woman in her thirties in good health and CMV-seropositive.

The CDR3 coding sequence is TGTGCCAGCGGACTTCCGGACAGGGGGGAAGAGACCCAGTACTTC. Encoded protein: CASGLPDRGEETQYF. The chain links TRBV9 to TRBJ2-5; 10 bases agree with TRBD1. In germline, CDR1 is SGDLS, CDR2 YYNGEE. V lost 7 bases to trimming and J lost 3 bases; unmatched junction nucleotides: 9. CDR3 size: 15 residues.

This chain uses TRBV19 with TRBJ1-4; D is unclear. Germline loops: CDR1 LNHDA, CDR2 SQIVND (reference sequence). The CDR3 runs 15 residues. The V and J ends lost 4 bases and 3 bases respectively, with 12 bases between them. This chain's CDR3 is CASSTIGSANEKLFF. The CDR3 DNA reads TGTGCCAGTAGTACCATTGGTAGCGCTAATGAAAAACTGTTTTTT.

This clone has a handful of counts. V and J are TRBV6-4 and TRBJ1-6; 9 bases map to TRBD1. This CDR3 has 16 residues. The V segment lost 0 bases and the J segment 5 bases; nucleotides outside the gene matches: 2. Germline lookup yields CDR1 MRHNA and CDR2 SNTAGT. This chain's CDR3 is CASSDSDRGDNSPLHF. The DNA of the CDR3 is TGTGCCAGCAGTGACTCGGACAGGGGAGATAATTCACCCCTCCACTTT.

The gene calls are TRBV7-9 and TRBJ2-7, with TRBD1 as a possible D gene (6 bases). The CDR3 is made up of 12 amino acids. V was cut by 5 bases and J by 5 bases, with 10 bases left in between. Germline CDR1 SEHNR, CDR2 FQNEAQ (reference sequence). The DNA of the CDR3 is TGTGCCAGCAGCCCCGAGGGGGACGAGCAGTACTTC. Encoded protein: CASSPEGDEQYF.

This chain connects TRBV27 to TRBJ1-5, with a tentative D call TRBD1 (5 bases). The CDR3 is 14 amino acids. Trimming took off 2 bases at V and 6 bases at J, with 11 bases between the two ends. The V gene's germline CDR1 is MNHEY and CDR2 SMNVEV (reference sequence). DNA of the CDR3: TGTGCCAGCAGTTTAAGCAGGGTAACTCAGCCCCAGCATTTT. Translating gives CASSLSRVTQPQHF.